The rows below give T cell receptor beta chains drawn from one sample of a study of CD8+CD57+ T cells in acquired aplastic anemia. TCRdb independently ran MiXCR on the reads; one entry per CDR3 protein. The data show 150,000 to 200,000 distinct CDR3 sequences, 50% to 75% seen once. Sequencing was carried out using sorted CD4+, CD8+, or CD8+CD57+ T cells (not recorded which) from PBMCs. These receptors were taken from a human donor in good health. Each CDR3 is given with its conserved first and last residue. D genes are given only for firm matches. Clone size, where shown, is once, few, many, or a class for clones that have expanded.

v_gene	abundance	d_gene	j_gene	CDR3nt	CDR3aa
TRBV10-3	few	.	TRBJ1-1	TGTGCCATCAGTGACCAGGGTTCTGAAGCTTTCTTT	CAISDQGSEAFF
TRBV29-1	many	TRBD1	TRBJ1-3	TGCAGCGTTGACATAGGTTCGGCGGACAGGGGGAGAAACACCATATATTTT	CSVDIGSADRGRNTIYF
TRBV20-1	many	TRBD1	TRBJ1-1	TGCAGTGCTGGGACAGGGGGCAATCCCAACACTGAAGCTTTCTTT	CSAGTGGNPNTEAFF
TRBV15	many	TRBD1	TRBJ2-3	TGTGCCACCAGCAGACGTACGACAGGGGTCACAGATACGCAGTATTTT	CATSRRTTGVTDTQYF
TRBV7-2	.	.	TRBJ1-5	TGTGCCAGCAGCTCCGGGGCGGGGCAGCCCCAGCATTTT	CASSSGAGQPQHF
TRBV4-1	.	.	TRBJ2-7	TGCGCCAGCAGCCAAGATTTAGGGGGGTCGGCCTACGAGCAGTACTTC	CASSQDLGGSAYEQYF
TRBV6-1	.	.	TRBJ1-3	TGTGCCAGCCATACTCAGGGCTACTCTGGAAACACCATATATTTT	CASHTQGYSGNTIYF
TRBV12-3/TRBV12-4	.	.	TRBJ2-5	TGTGCCAGCAGTTTAGGGACGTTCGGGGAGACCCAGTACTTC	CASSLGTFGETQYF
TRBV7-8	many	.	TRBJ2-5	TGTGCCAGCAGCTTACCGACAGGTCAGGAGACCCAGTACTTC	CASSLPTGQETQYF
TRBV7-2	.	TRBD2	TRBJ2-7	TGTGCCAGCAGCACCAGAGCGGGGGGGCAGTACTTC	CASSTRAGGQYF
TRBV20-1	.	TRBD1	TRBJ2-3	TGCAGTGCTAGAGAGGACAGGGGGGTCACAGATACGCAGTATTTT	CSAREDRGVTDTQYF
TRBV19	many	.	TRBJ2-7	TGTGCCAGTAGTATTGATCTAGGGACCCTGTCCTACGAGCAGTACTTC	CASSIDLGTLSYEQYF
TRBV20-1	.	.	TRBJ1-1	TGCAGTGCCCTCCGGGACACTGGAATGAACACTGAAGCTTTCTTT	CSALRDTGMNTEAFF
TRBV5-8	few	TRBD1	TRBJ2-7	TGTGCCAGCAGCCTGGACAGGTTCGACGAGCAGTACTTC	CASSLDRFDEQYF
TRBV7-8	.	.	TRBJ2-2	TGTGCCAGCAGCATGTCAGGGTTTAACACCGGGGAGCTGTTTTTT	CASSMSGFNTGELFF
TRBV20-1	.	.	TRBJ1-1	TGCAGTGCCACCGGGACATCATCAATGGCTTTCTTT	CSATGTSSMAFF
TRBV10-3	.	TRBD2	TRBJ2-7	TGTGCCATCAGTGGGACTAGCGGGCAGAGCTCCTACGAGCAGTACTTC	CAISGTSGQSSYEQYF
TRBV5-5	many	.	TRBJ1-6	TGTGCCAGCAGCTCTCGGGGCTCACCCCTCCACTTT	CASSSRGSPLHF
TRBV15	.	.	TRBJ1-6	TGTGTCACCAGCAGGAAGGGGAGAGGGCAAGCTAATTCACCCCTCCACTTT	CVTSRKGRGQANSPLHF
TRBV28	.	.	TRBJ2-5	TGTGCCAGCCAACAGGCCCTACAAGAGACCCAGTACTTC	CASQQALQETQYF
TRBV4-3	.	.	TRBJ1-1	TGCGCCAGCAGCCAAGTCGGGGCCTCCGACGAAGCTTTCTTT	CASSQVGASDEAFF
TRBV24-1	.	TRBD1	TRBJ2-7	TGTGCCACCAGTGGGGAGACAGGGGCCCTTAACGAGCAGTACTTC	CATSGETGALNEQYF
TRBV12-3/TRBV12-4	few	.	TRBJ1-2	TGTGCCAGCAGTTTAGGGGCGGGTGGCTACACCTTC	CASSLGAGGYTF
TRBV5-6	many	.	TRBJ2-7	TGTGCCAGCAGCTGGGGCACAGGGATATACGAGCAGTACTTC	CASSWGTGIYEQYF
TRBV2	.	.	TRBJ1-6	TGTGCCAGCAGTGAAGGTGCGAATTCACCCCTCTACTTT	CASSEGANSPLYF
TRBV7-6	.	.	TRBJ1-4	TGTGCCAGCAGCTTAGCGGGGGCGATGGGGTCTAATGAAAAACTGTTTTTT	CASSLAGAMGSNEKLFF
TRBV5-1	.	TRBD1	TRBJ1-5	TGCGCCAGCAGCTTGGACGGGACAGGGGTTCATCAGCCCCAGCATTTT	CASSLDGTGVHQPQHF
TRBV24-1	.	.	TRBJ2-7	TGTGCCATCAGTGACTCGACCGCGGGTTTCTCCTACGAGCAGTACTTC	CAISDSTAGFSYEQYF
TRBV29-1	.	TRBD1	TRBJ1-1	TGCAGTTTACTTACAGGGGGCAGATACACTGAAGCTTTCTTT	CSLLTGGRYTEAFF
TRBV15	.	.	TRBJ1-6	TGTGCCACCAGCAGACGACCGACAGTAGGACAAATGGGGAATTCACCCCTCCACTTT	CATSRRPTVGQMGNSPLHF
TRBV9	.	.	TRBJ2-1	TGTGCCAGCAGCGTAGGTGATTTCTCCTACAATGAGCAGTTCTTC	CASSVGDFSYNEQFF
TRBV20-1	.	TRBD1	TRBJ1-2	TGCAGTGCTAGGGACAGGCCGTCTAACTATGGCTACACCTTC	CSARDRPSNYGYTF
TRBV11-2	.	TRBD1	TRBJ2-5	TGTGCCAGCAGCTACGGACGGACAGGGGGCGAGGAGACCCAGTACTTC	CASSYGRTGGEETQYF
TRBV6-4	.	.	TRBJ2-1	TGTGCCAGCAGGAGCGGCGTAAACAATGAGCAGTTCTTC	CASRSGVNNEQFF
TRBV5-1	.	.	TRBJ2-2	TGCGCCAGCAGCCTGGACGGTACCGGGGAGCTGTTTTTT	CASSLDGTGELFF
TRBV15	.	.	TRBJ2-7	TGTGCCACCAGCAGAGAACGGGGAGTGAGCTCCTACGAGCAGTACTTC	CATSRERGVSSYEQYF
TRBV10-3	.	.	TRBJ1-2	TGTGCCATCAGTGAGTCAGGGCGTTATGGCTACACCTTC	CAISESGRYGYTF
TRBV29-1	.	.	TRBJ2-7	TGCAGCGTTGCCACCCAAATCTACGAGCAGTACTTC	CSVATQIYEQYF
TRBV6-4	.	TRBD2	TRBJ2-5	TGTGCCAGCAGTAAACTAGCGGGAGGGGGCGGCCAAGAGACCCAGTACTTC	CASSKLAGGGGQETQYF
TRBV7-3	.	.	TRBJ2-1	TGTGCCAGCAGCTCGGCCAACAATGAGCAGTTCTTC	CASSSANNEQFF
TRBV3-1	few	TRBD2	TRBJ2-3	TGTGCCAGCAGCCAAGAGGGACTAGCGGGAGTGAAGGATACGCAGTATTTT	CASSQEGLAGVKDTQYF
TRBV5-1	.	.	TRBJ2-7	TGCGCCAGCAGCTTGGACGTATACGAGCAGTACTTC	CASSLDVYEQYF
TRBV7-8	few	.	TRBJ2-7	TGTGCCAGCAGTAGCCGGAGACAGGCGGTCTACGAGCAGTACTTC	CASSSRRQAVYEQYF
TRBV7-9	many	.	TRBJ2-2	TGTGCCAGCAGCTCTAGGTGGGACAACCCCGGGGAGCTGTTTTTT	CASSSRWDNPGELFF
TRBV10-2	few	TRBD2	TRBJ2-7	TGCGCCAGCGGAGGAGCGGGGGGGGCCTACGAGCAGTACTTC	CASGGAGGAYEQYF
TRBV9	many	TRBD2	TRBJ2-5	TGTGCCAGCAGCGCCAGCGGGAACCAAGAGACCCAGTACTTC	CASSASGNQETQYF
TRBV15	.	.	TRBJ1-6	TGTGCCACCAGCAGAGATCGGGGGGGTAATTCACCCCTCCACTTT	CATSRDRGGNSPLHF
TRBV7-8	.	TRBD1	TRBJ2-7	TGTGCCAGCAGCTTAGTGACAGGGAGTCAGAACGAGCAGTACTTC	CASSLVTGSQNEQYF
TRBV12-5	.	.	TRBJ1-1	TGTGCTAGTGGTTTTCCCTCCACTGAAGCTTTCTTT	CASGFPSTEAFF
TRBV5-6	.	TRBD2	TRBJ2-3	TGTGCCAGCAGCCCGGGCGGGAGTACGCAGTATTTT	CASSPGGSTQYF
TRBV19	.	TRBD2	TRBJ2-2	TGTGCCAGTACCAATGAGCGGGAATCGAACACCGGGGAGCTGCTTTTT	CASTNERESNTGELLF
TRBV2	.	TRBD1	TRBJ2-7	TGTGCCAGCATGCAGGTGACAGGGATCCCCTGCGAGCAATACTTC	CASMQVTGIPCEQYF
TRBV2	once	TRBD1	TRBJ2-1	TGTGCCAGCAGTAATGACAGGGGAAGTGAGCAGTTCTTC	CASSNDRGSEQFF
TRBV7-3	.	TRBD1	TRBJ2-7	TGTGCCAGCAGCTTAGAGGCAGGGGGCTCCTACGAGCAGTACTTC	CASSLEAGGSYEQYF
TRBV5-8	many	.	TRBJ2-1	TGTGCCAGCAGCTTGACAAGCTCCTACAATGAGCAGTTCTTC	CASSLTSSYNEQFF
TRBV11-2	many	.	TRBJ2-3	TGTGCCAGCAGCCCAGTCGGCAGGGGGGTAGATACGCAGTATTTT	CASSPVGRGVDTQYF
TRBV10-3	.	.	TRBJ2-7	TGTGCCATCAAGCACGATTCCTACGAGCAGTACTTC	CAIKHDSYEQYF
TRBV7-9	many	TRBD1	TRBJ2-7	TGTGCCAGCAGCTTAGCGACAGGGGTTCGCTACGAGCAGTACTTC	CASSLATGVRYEQYF
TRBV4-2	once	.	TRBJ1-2	TGTGCCAGCAGCCGGGACGGAGCCTATGGCTACACCTTC	CASSRDGAYGYTF